This T cell receptor (beta chain) was profiled in a study of regulatory T cells in long-lasting Graves disease. This clonotype was seen a handful of times. In building TCR beta libraries, iRepertoire HTBI primers were used together with Arm-PCR of CDR3 regions. TCRdb re-called the multiplex PCR reads with MiXCR, one entry per CDR3 protein. The sample lists 350,000 to 450,000 distinct CDR3 sequences, approximately 16% occurring once. Stated time point: newly diagnosed GD, antithyroid drugs for less than 3 months. PBMC-extracted RNA yielded the TCR library. A further study also used this sample, focusing on T cells in Graves' hyperthyroidism and ophthalmopathy. That work adds: Through a model of 13 V-J features, ophthalmopathy was separated from stable hyperthyroidism.

The receptor comes from a middle-aged woman with Graves disease. This specimen consisted of peripheral blood mononuclear cells (PBMCs), obtained at new diagnosis, from a patient treated with antithyroid drugs.

The CDR3 protein is CSARSGSSPSEPQHF. The CDR3 region has the DNA TGCAGTGCTCGTTCTGGGTCTTCCCCATCAGAGCCCCAGCATTTT. V gene TRBV20-1 combines with J gene TRBJ1-5, with D unresolved. V lost 5 bases, J lost 8 bases, and 22 bases lay in between. The germline V gene has CDR1 DFQATT and CDR2 SNEGSKA (reference sequence). The CDR3 length is 15 residues.